These 26 T cell receptor beta chains were all obtained from the same sample, sequenced in a study of blood T cell repertoires in COVID-19. Only in-frame clones appear in the TCRdb table, and some are missing; sequencing was by immunoSEQ multiplex PCR. Here the sample spans 150,000 to 200,000 clones, around 87% being singletons. Sequenced input: peripheral blood. The source of these receptors is a woman in her 70s with COVID-19, enrolled during active disease.

The gene calls are TRBV5-6 and TRBJ1-3; 8 bases agree with TRBD1. The J segment lost 0 bases and the V segment lost 0 bases, leaving 5 bases of the junction unmatched. Per the germline V gene, CDR1 is SGHDT and CDR2 is YYEEEE. There are 17 residues in the CDR3. CDR3 region: CASSLVLTGGSGNTIYF. CDR3 in DNA: TGTGCCAGCAGCTTGGTTCTCACAGGGGGCTCTGGAAACACCATATATTTT.

The V call is TRBV6-5, the J call TRBJ1-3, with 8 bases identical to TRBD1. Trimming took 0 bases from V and 4 from J; bases not matched to a gene: 5. The length of the CDR3 is 16 residues. Germline CDR1 is MNHEY and CDR2 is SVGAGI. Written as DNA, the CDR3 is TGTGCCAGCAGTTACTCGAACAGGGGGTTAGGAAACACCATATATTTT. Its translation is CASSYSNRGLGNTIYF.

The chain combines TRBV6-6 with TRBJ1-5; 7 bases agree with TRBD1. V was pared by 6 bases and J by 7 bases, with 9 bases of the junction left unmatched. The V gene's germline CDR1 is MNHNY and CDR2 SVGAGI (reference sequence). The CDR3 is 14 residues long. CDR3 DNA: TGTGCCAGCAGGGAAACAGGGGCTCGGCAGCCCCAGCATTTT. It is translated as CASRETGARQPQHF.

The J gene is TRBJ1-6, the V gene TRBV6-5; D not certain. The CDR3 length is 15 residues. Germline V lookup: CDR1 MNHEY, CDR2 SVGAGI. V dropped 0 bases and J dropped 8 bases, with 11 bases sitting between them. DNA for the CDR3: TGTGCCAGCAGTTACTCCGTGTCAGGATATTCACCCCTCCACTTT. Its protein product is CASSYSVSGYSPLHF.

The gene calls are TRBV6-5 and TRBJ2-2, with D unclear. V was shortened by 6 bases and J by 2 bases, with 13 bases between the two germline ends. The CDR3 extends over 15 amino acids. Germline CDR1 reads MNHEY; CDR2 reads SVGAGI. CDR3 bases: TGTGCCAGCAGCCGGTCCCGTGATAACACCGGGGAGCTGTTTTTT. Translated, it gives CASSRSRDNTGELFF.

This sequence joins TRBV27 and TRBJ2-3; D remains ambiguous. The length of the CDR3 is 12 residues. Trimming pared 4 bases from V and 14 bases from J, leaving 16 bases between. Per the germline V gene, CDR1 is MNHEY and CDR2 is SMNVEV (reference sequence). The CDR3 region is CASSSLITFPYF. The CDR3 DNA is TGTGCCAGCAGTTCCTTAATTACTTTCCCGTATTTT.

The rearrangement links TRBV5-1 to TRBJ2-7, with D perhaps TRBD1 (6 bases). There are 14 residues in the CDR3. V gave up 2 bases and J gave up 5 bases, with 14 bases separating them. Germline CDR1 and CDR2: SGHRS and YFSETQ. CDR3 region: CASSLDTGFHEQYF. CDR3 bases: TGCGCCAGCAGCTTAGACACAGGGTTCCACGAGCAGTACTTC.

This sequence joins TRBV19 and TRBJ1-4, with D perhaps TRBD1 (6 bases). V gave up 2 bases and J gave up 4 bases, with 8 bases separating them. Germline lookup yields CDR1 LNHDA and CDR2 SQIVND (reference sequence). The CDR3 contains 14 residues. CDR3 nucleotide sequence: TGTGCCAGTAGTATATGGACAGATAATGAAAAACTGTTTTTT. It yields the protein CASSIWTDNEKLFF.

The J gene is TRBJ1-6, the V gene TRBV6-5, with a possible D match to TRBD1 (5 bases). Between the trimmed V and J ends, which lost 6 bases and 10 bases, there was a span of 13 bases. The CDR3 contains 13 residues. From germline, CDR1 is MNHEY and CDR2 SVGAGI. The CDR3 loop is CASSRGKRSPLHF. The CDR3 nucleotides read TGTGCCAGCAGCCGGGGGAAACGCTCACCCCTCCACTTT.

This clone was observed a single time. The rearrangement joins TRBV5-5 to TRBJ2-1, with 12 nucleotides matching TRBD1. Losses at the gene ends were 5 bases for V and 7 bases for J; bases not matched to a gene: 7. Germline V gene lookup returns CDR1 SGHKS and CDR2 YYEKEE (reference sequence). CDR3 length: 15 residues. CDR3 in DNA: TGTGCCAGCAGTTTATGGGACAGGGGGCATAATGAGCAGTTCTTC. Protein product: CASSLWDRGHNEQFF.

The chain employs TRBV6-5 and TRBJ2-6; D is unclear. The CDR3 consists of 15 residues. V shed 4 bases and J shed 1 base, with 8 bases lying between them. Per the germline V gene, CDR1 is MNHEY and CDR2 is SVGAGI. CDR3 residues: CASSSYSSGANVLTF. The CDR3 DNA is TGTGCCAGCAGTTCATACTCATCTGGGGCCAACGTCCTGACTTTC.

V gene TRBV2 combines with J gene TRBJ1-2; no clear D. Germline CDR1 reads SNHLY; CDR2 reads FYNNEI. This CDR3 has 14 amino acids. Trimming took off 2 bases at V and 7 bases at J, with 14 bases between the two ends. The CDR3 nucleotides are TGTGCCAGCAGTGAATCCCGGCAGGTCGGTGGCTACACCTTC. As protein: CASSESRQVGGYTF.

The chain employs TRBV7-9 and TRBJ1-6; 8 bases line up with TRBD1. This CDR3 spans 15 amino acids. Trimming cost V 5 bases and J 9 bases; bases outside gene matches: 9. Germline lookup yields CDR1 SEHNR and CDR2 FQNEAQ (reference sequence). The CDR3 loop is CASSTLGQGGSPLHF. The CDR3 coding sequence is TGTGCCAGCAGCACCCTAGGACAGGGTGGTTCACCCCTCCACTTT.

The chain carries TRBV19 and TRBJ1-1; possible D gene TRBD1, 6 bases. CDR1 LNHDA and CDR2 SQIVND come from the germline V gene (reference sequence). This CDR3 is built from 16 residues. V was cut by 5 bases and J by 1 base, with 17 bases left in between. CDR3 DNA sequence: TGTGCCAGTAGTGCTCTGGCTGGCAGGGGGAACACTGAAGCTTTCTTT. Translating it yields CASSALAGRGNTEAFF.

The rearrangement uses TRBV5-6 and TRBJ2-7; D is possibly TRBD2 (6 bases). The CDR3 contains 16 residues. Germline V gene sequence: CDR1 SGHDT, CDR2 YYEEEE. The germline V and J ends were trimmed by 6 bases and 4 bases, with 23 bases remaining between them. This CDR3 is CASIRRRAGIDYEQYF. The CDR3, as DNA: TGTGCCAGCATACGAAGGAGGGCAGGGATAGATTACGAGCAGTACTTC.

This chain links TRBV10-3 with TRBJ2-1, with TRBD2 matching 9 bases. CDR3 length equals 14 residues. CDR1 and CDR2 (germline): ENHRY, SYGVKD. The ends lost 10 bases at V and 6 bases at J; junction bases unmatched: 10. The CDR3 coding sequence is TGTGCCACCCGGCCTGGACTAGCGCGCAATGAGCAGTTCTTC. Translated: CATRPGLARNEQFF.

The rearrangement uses TRBV29-1 and TRBJ2-1; the D gene is possibly TRBD1 (7 bases). Trimming removed 4 bases from V and 7 bases from J, with 17 bases in between. The CDR3 totals 14 residues. Looked up from germline, CDR1 is SQVTM and CDR2 is ANQGSEA. CDR3 in amino acids: CSVVGGRGANEQFF. The CDR3 region has the DNA TGCAGCGTTGTAGGTGGCAGGGGGGCGAATGAGCAGTTCTTC.

The chain is built from TRBV5-1 and TRBJ2-7; 10 bases are shared with TRBD2. The V and J ends lost 4 bases and 0 bases, in that order; junction bases with no gene match: 10. This CDR3 is built from 17 residues. Germline CDR1 is SGHRS and CDR2 is YFSETQ. CDR3 sequence: CASSRTSGYGSSYEQYF. CDR3 DNA: TGCGCCAGCAGCCGGACTAGCGGCTACGGTAGCTCCTACGAGCAGTACTTC.

The rearrangement links TRBV2 to TRBJ1-2; TRBD1 agrees at 8 bases. Germline V gene sequence: CDR1 SNHLY, CDR2 FYNNEI. The CDR3 extends over 13 amino acids. V lost 7 bases to trimming and J lost 6 bases; unmatched junction nucleotides: 7. The CDR3 here is CASNLGQGNGYTF. CDR3 coding DNA: TGTGCCAGCAACCTCGGACAGGGAAATGGCTACACCTTC.

The count of this clone is one. V is TRBV12-3 or TRBV12-4 and J is TRBJ2-1; D not certain. Trimming stripped 8 bases from V and 7 bases from J, with 12 bases between. The CDR3 covers 12 residues. The chain's CDR3 is CASVTFGNEQFF. The CDR3 DNA reads as TGTGCCAGCGTTACTTTCGGGAATGAGCAGTTCTTC.

Written as DNA, the CDR3 is TGTGCCAGCAGCCCCCAGGGGGTGGGCTACACCTTC. Amino acid sequence: CASSPQGVGYTF. The V gene is TRBV3-1 (or the pseudogene TRBV3-2), the J gene TRBJ1-2, with 7 bases fitting TRBD1. This CDR3 comprises 12 residues. J was trimmed by 8 bases and V by 4 bases; bases with no gene match: 4. Germline V gene data show CDR1 as LGHDT and CDR2 as YNNKEL (reference sequence).

The rearrangement uses TRBV5-4 and TRBJ2-7; 9 nucleotides match TRBD2. CDR3 length: 14 amino acids. V shed 0 bases and J 6 bases; nucleotides not matched to a gene: 4. Germline V gene lookup returns CDR1 SGHNT and CDR2 YYREEE (reference sequence). Here the CDR3 reads CASSLGGGAAEQYF. The CDR3 region has the DNA TGTGCCAGCAGCTTGGGCGGGGGGGCCGCCGAGCAGTACTTC.

The V and J genes are TRBV5-6 and TRBJ2-2, with TRBD2 matching over 8 bases. This CDR3 comprises 19 residues. CDR1 is SGHDT, CDR2 YYEEEE, per germline. Germline trimming cut 1 base from V and 1 base from J; bases unmatched to any gene: 12. In nucleotides, the CDR3 is TGTGCCAGCAGCTTGCATGTCGGTAGCGGGGCAAGGAACACCGGGGAGCTGTTTTTT. It yields the protein CASSLHVGSGARNTGELFF.

The chain is built from TRBV7-2 and TRBJ2-3, with 9 bases identical to TRBD1. The V and J ends lost 8 bases and 6 bases, in that order; junction bases with no gene match: 6. CDR3 length: 13 residues. Looked up from germline, CDR1 is SGHTA and CDR2 is FQGNSA. CDR3 residues: CASAWTGVDTQYF. The DNA of the CDR3 is TGTGCCAGCGCGTGGACAGGGGTCGATACGCAGTATTTT. Based on the CDR3 plus reference TRBV7-2 and TRBJ2-3, the full variable domain is GAGVSQSPSNKVTEKGKDVELRCDPISGHTALYWYRQSLGQGLEFLIYFQGNSAPDKSGLPSDRFSAERTGGSVSTLTIQRTQQEDSAVYLCASAWTGVDTQYFGPGTRLTVL.

In its sample, this clone was seen once. The chain uses TRBV5-1 and TRBJ1-4, with D perhaps matching TRBD1 (5 bases). CDR1 SGHRS and CDR2 YFSETQ come from the germline V gene. The CDR3 totals 15 residues. The ends were cut back, 3 bases at V and 7 bases at J, with 16 bases in the middle. The CDR3 spells CASSSSAGGGEKLFF. CDR3 DNA: TGCGCCAGCAGCTCCTCTGCGGGGGGAGGTGAAAAACTGTTTTTT.

This chain links TRBV2 with TRBJ2-1; 9 positions agree with TRBD2. J was trimmed by 9 bases and V by 2 bases; bases with no gene match: 5. CDR1 and CDR2 from the germline V gene are SNHLY and FYNNEI. This CDR3 has 14 residues. The CDR3 loop is CASSESMRGGEQFF. DNA of the CDR3: TGTGCCAGCAGTGAAAGCATGCGGGGGGGTGAGCAGTTCTTC.